The 26 T cell receptor beta chains below were found in one sample sequenced in a study of blood T cell repertoires in COVID-19. Clones were sequenced by immunoSEQ multiplex PCR, and TCRdb holds only the in-frame ones, with some missing. This table holds some 370,000 clones, around 91% found once. Sequencing was performed on peripheral blood. The receptors originated from a young man with active or convalescent COVID-19.

In its sample, this clone was seen once. CDR3 DNA: TGTGCCAGCAGTGTGGGACAGGCCTCATTCAATGAGCAGTTCTTC. Protein product: CASSVGQASFNEQFF. The V gene is TRBV6-4, the J gene TRBJ2-1; TRBD1 aligns across 8 bases. The trim removed 4 bases at V and 6 bases at J, leaving 8 bases unmatched. CDR1 is MRHNA, CDR2 SNTAGT, per germline. The CDR3 is 15 amino acids.

This clone is a singleton in its sample. The chain links TRBV7-2 to TRBJ1-5; D perhaps matches TRBD1 (5 bases). Germline CDR1 SGHTA, CDR2 FQGNSA. V was shortened by 5 bases and J by 4 bases, with 6 bases between the two germline ends. This CDR3 has 12 residues. The CDR3 DNA is TGTGCCAGCAGCGGGACTAATCAGCCCCAGCATTTT. Protein product: CASSGTNQPQHF.

This chain uses TRBV19 with TRBJ1-5; maybe TRBD1 (5 bases). The CDR3 spans 13 residues. V was pared by 5 bases and J by 8 bases, with 13 bases between. Germline V gives CDR1 LNHDA, CDR2 SQIVND (reference sequence). Here the CDR3 DNA reads TGTGCCAGTAGTGGGGCTCTCGTGGAGCCCCAGCATTTT. Its protein is CASSGALVEPQHF.

The sample holds one count of this clone. The rearrangement joins TRBV7-3 to TRBJ1-6; D may be TRBD1 (5 bases). The V end was cut by 2 bases, the J end by 0 bases, with 14 bases between. Germline V gene data show CDR1 as SGHTA and CDR2 as FQGTGA. This CDR3 is 18 amino acids long. CDR3 in DNA: TGTGCCAGCAGCTTATACCCCAGACAGAGCTCCTATAATTCACCCCTCCACTTT. This encodes CASSLYPRQSSYNSPLHF.

This clone came up once. This chain uses TRBV5-5 with TRBJ1-5; D call uncertain. Trimming shortened V by 4 bases and J by 6 bases, and 14 bases separated the two germline ends. CDR1 SGHKS and CDR2 YYEKEE come from the germline V gene (reference sequence). CDR3 size: 14 residues. CDR3 nucleotides: TGTGCCAGCAGCCCGGGAGGGATCGGTCAGCCCCAGCATTTT. Amino acid sequence: CASSPGGIGQPQHF.

This clone is a singleton in its sample. The chain couples TRBV19 to TRBJ1-5, with TRBD1 identical over 8 bases. V gave up 8 bases and J gave up 7 bases; unmatched junction bases: 7. The CDR3 loop spans 13 amino acids. Per the germline V gene, CDR1 is LNHDA and CDR2 is SQIVND (reference sequence). As DNA, the CDR3 is TGTGCCAGTTGCCCGGACAGGGACCAGCCCCAGCATTTT. It codes for CASCPDRDQPQHF.

The chain employs TRBV7-2 and TRBJ2-3, with 10 bases that match TRBD2. The germline V gene encodes CDR1 SGHTA and CDR2 FQGNSA. The CDR3 has 18 residues. Trimming at V came to 2 bases and at J to 0 bases, leaving 8 bases not matched to a gene. This CDR3 is CASSLTKRGGGSTDTQYF. Here the CDR3 DNA reads TGTGCCAGCAGCTTAACTAAGCGGGGGGGTGGTAGCACAGATACGCAGTATTTT.

V gene TRBV4-3 combines with J gene TRBJ1-1; D not certain. This CDR3 contains 15 residues. V lost 3 bases to trimming and J lost 7 bases, with 18 bases between them. CDR1 LGHNA and CDR2 YSLEER come from the germline V gene. The CDR3 sequence: CASSQNYRDGVEAFF. The CDR3 nucleotides read TGCGCCAGCAGCCAGAACTACCGGGATGGAGTTGAAGCTTTCTTT.

This rearrangement joins TRBV5-1 to TRBJ1-1; TRBD1 agrees at 8 bases. The V and J ends lost 1 base and 2 bases, in that order; junction bases with no gene match: 13. The CDR3 is 18 amino acids. Germline CDR1 reads SGHRS; CDR2 reads YFSETQ. CDR3 bases: TGCGCCAGCAGCTTGTCAGCGACAGGGGTTGGAGGAAACACTGAAGCTTTCTTT. Translation: CASSLSATGVGGNTEAFF.

The chain is built from TRBV6-1 and TRBJ2-5; TRBD1 might be the D (7 bases). Germline V gives CDR1 MNHNS, CDR2 SASEGT. V lost 2 bases and J 5 bases, leaving 18 bases between the germline ends. CDR3 length: 16 residues. The DNA of the CDR3 is TGTGCCAGCAGTGAAAGGGCGGCAGGGGGGATGGAGACCCAGTACTTC. Residues: CASSERAAGGMETQYF.

This rearrangement joins TRBV18 to TRBJ1-2; 11 bases match TRBD1. Germline V gene lookup returns CDR1 KGHSH and CDR2 LQKENI. This CDR3 spans 15 amino acids. Trimming cost V 2 bases and J 3 bases; bases outside gene matches: 2. In nucleotides, the CDR3 is TGTGCCAGCTCACCAGGACAGGGGGCCGACTATGGCTACACCTTC. It translates to CASSPGQGADYGYTF.

A single count supports this clone. The V and J genes are TRBV6-5 and TRBJ2-1; perhaps TRBD1 as D (5 bases). The germline V gene encodes CDR1 MNHEY and CDR2 SVGAGI. The CDR3 has 14 residues. V dropped 6 bases and J dropped 0 bases, with 9 bases sitting between them. The CDR3 DNA follows: TGTGCCAGCAGCACAGGAAACTCCTACAATGAGCAGTTCTTC. Translated: CASSTGNSYNEQFF.

In the case of this clone: Other nucleotide sequences from this sample produce the same CDR3. This sequence joins TRBV27 and TRBJ1-2; D might be TRBD1 (5 bases). Trimming removed 6 bases from V and 4 bases from J, with 9 bases in between. The CDR3 is 12 residues long. Germline V gives CDR1 MNHEY, CDR2 SMNVEV (reference sequence). CDR3 sequence reads: CASSSQGYGYTF. The CDR3 nucleotides read TGTGCCAGCAGCTCCCAGGGCTATGGCTACACCTTC.

The chain joins TRBV6-5 to TRBJ2-7; D perhaps matches TRBD1 (7 bases). In germline, CDR1 is MNHEY, CDR2 SVGAGI. The CDR3 is 14 residues long. V shed 8 bases and J shed 3 bases, with 17 bases lying between them. The CDR3 reads CASGGTAPNYEQYF. CDR3 nucleotides: TGTGCCAGCGGGGGGACAGCCCCGAACTACGAGCAGTACTTC.

This clone was picked up one time. This sequence joins TRBV7-8 and TRBJ2-1; 10 positions match TRBD2. V lost 3 bases, J lost 7 bases, and 3 bases stayed unmatched. This CDR3 region has 14 residues. Germline CDR1 reads SGHVS; CDR2 reads FQNEAQ. The chain's CDR3 is CASSFSGRRNEQFF. The DNA of the CDR3 is TGTGCCAGCAGCTTTAGCGGGAGGCGAAATGAGCAGTTCTTC. The full variable domain, in which reference TRBV7-8 and TRBJ2-1 provide the parts outside the CDR3, is GAGVSQSPRYKVAKRGQDVALRCDPISGHVSLFWYQQALGQGPEFLTYFQNEAQLDKSGLPSDRFFAERPEGSVSTLKIQRTQQEDSAVYLCASSFSGRRNEQFFGPGTRLTVL.

This clone was seen more than once but under ten times. V usage is TRBV7-9 and J usage is TRBJ2-6; possibly TRBD1 for D (5 bases). This CDR3 has 18 residues. The germline V gene has CDR1 SEHNR and CDR2 FQNEAQ (reference sequence). Trimming stripped 5 bases from V and 0 bases from J, with 17 bases between. CDR3 sequence: CASSRLVGPSSGANVLTF. In nucleotides, the CDR3 is TGTGCCAGCAGCCGACTTGTGGGGCCGAGCTCTGGGGCCAACGTCCTGACTTTC.

V is TRBV12-3 or TRBV12-4 and J is TRBJ2-7; D uncertain. The CDR3 spans 13 residues. Trimming took off 6 bases at V and 5 bases at J, with 14 bases between the two ends. CDR3 nucleotides: TGTGCCAGCAGCTCCCGCGGCACCAACGAGCAGTACTTC. This gives the protein CASSSRGTNEQYF.

The chain employs TRBV5-1 and TRBJ2-7; tentative D call: TRBD2 (5 bases). Germline CDR1 reads SGHRS; CDR2 reads YFSETQ. Trimming removed 4 bases from V and 0 bases from J, with 11 bases in between. The CDR3 consists of 14 residues. CDR3: CASSPGKGSYEQYF. Here the CDR3 DNA reads TGCGCCAGCAGCCCCGGGAAGGGCTCCTACGAGCAGTACTTC.

This chain connects TRBV9 to TRBJ2-7; 14 bases match TRBD2. There are 15 residues in the CDR3. Losses at the gene ends were 2 bases for V and 7 bases for J; bases not matched to a gene: 5. Germline V lookup: CDR1 SGDLS, CDR2 YYNGEE. CDR3 sequence (DNA): TGTGCCAGCAGCGTCTGGGGACTAGCGGGAGTTGAGCAGTACTTC. It specifies CASSVWGLAGVEQYF.

The V and J genes are TRBV6-1 and TRBJ1-5, with D hard to call. The V gene's germline CDR1 is MNHNS and CDR2 SASEGT. This CDR3 is built from 15 residues. V was clipped by 2 bases and J by 3 bases, with 11 bases between them. In DNA, the CDR3 is TGTGCCAGCAGTGAAAAGTCAGTTTACAATCAGCCCCAGCATTTT. Amino acids: CASSEKSVYNQPQHF.

The chain uses TRBV7-9 and TRBJ2-7; a possible D gene is TRBD1 (6 bases). CDR1 and CDR2 from the germline V gene are SEHNR and FQNEAQ (reference sequence). V lost 8 bases and J lost 0, with 11 bases in between. This CDR3 is built from 13 residues. The CDR3 nucleotides are TGTGCCAGCCAAGGGGGTTCCTCCTACGAGCAGTACTTC. This encodes CASQGGSSYEQYF.

CDR3 in amino acids: CASSSRLDPTHEQYF. The CDR3 DNA is TGTGCCAGCAGCTCAAGACTAGACCCGACCCACGAGCAGTACTTC. This chain connects TRBV7-2 to TRBJ2-7; D possibly corresponds to TRBD2 (6 bases). The CDR3 consists of 15 residues. CDR1 and CDR2 from the germline V gene are SGHTA and FQGNSA. V was trimmed by 4 bases and J by 5 bases, leaving 18 bases between them.

The J gene is TRBJ2-7, the V gene TRBV28, with D possibly being TRBD1 (5 bases). The germline V gene encodes CDR1 MDHEN and CDR2 SYDVKM. V gave up 6 bases and J gave up 1 base, with 19 bases separating them. The CDR3 is 16 residues long. The CDR3 spells CASSHPDSIPSYEQYF. CDR3 nucleotides: TGTGCCAGCAGCCACCCTGACAGCATCCCGTCCTACGAGCAGTACTTC.

The genes are TRBV27 and TRBJ2-2; tentative D call: TRBD2 (7 bases). Trimming pared 6 bases from V and 5 bases from J, leaving 19 bases between. The germline gives CDR1 MNHEY, CDR2 SMNVEV (reference sequence). The CDR3 is 16 amino acids. The CDR3 DNA follows: TGTGCCAGCAGGAGGGGAGGGGGAGGATGGACCGGGGAGCTGTTTTTT. Translation: CASRRGGGGWTGELFF.

This rearrangement joins TRBV11-2 to TRBJ1-4, with no clear D. There are 14 residues in the CDR3. The germline CDR1 and CDR2 sequences are SGHAT and FQNNGV. V was pared by 5 bases and J by 6 bases, with 13 bases between. The DNA for the CDR3 is TGTGCCAGCAGCCCCTACACCGGGGATGAAAAACTGTTTTTT. Amino acid sequence: CASSPYTGDEKLFF.

CDR3 coding DNA: TGTGCCAGCAGCGGGGACAGGGGAAGGAAGCTGTTTTTT. Translated: CASSGDRGRKLFF. The chain uses TRBV13 and TRBJ2-2; 10 bases map to TRBD1. This CDR3 spans 13 amino acids. V was clipped by 5 bases and J by 12 bases; unmatched bases: 6. CDR1 PRHDT and CDR2 FYEKMQ come from the germline V gene (reference sequence). Using reference TRBV13 and TRBJ2-2 for the parts outside the CDR3, the full variable domain is AAGVIQSPRHLIKEKRETATLKCYPIPRHDTVYWYQQGPGQDPQFLISFYEKMQSDKGSIPDRFSAQQFSDYHSELNMSSLELGDSALYFCASSGDRGRKLFFGEGSRLTVL.